The 9 T cell receptor beta chains below were found in one sample sequenced in a study of T cell responses to AZD1222 COVID-19 vaccine. This table comes from immunoSEQ multiplex PCR, and its TCRdb copy is limited to in-frame clones, with some not included. The data show roughly 120,000 clones, approximately 90% seen once. The specimen comprised peripheral blood, sampled 28 days after the second dose of the MenACWY control vaccine. These receptors were taken from an adult who received the MenACWY meningococcal vaccine as a control.

This rearrangement joins TRBV19 to TRBJ2-2, with TRBD2 identical over 9 bases. The CDR3 length is 16 residues. Germline V gene data show CDR1 as LNHDA and CDR2 as SQIVND (reference sequence). Losses at the gene ends were 3 bases for V and 4 bases for J; bases not matched to a gene: 6. CDR3 loop: CASSIQREAITGELFF. For the CDR3, the DNA is TGTGCCAGTAGTATTCAGCGGGAGGCAATCACCGGGGAGCTGTTTTTT.

The chain has TRBV7-2 and TRBJ1-2, with 10 bases lining up with TRBD1. Germline V lookup: CDR1 SGHTA, CDR2 FQGNSA. The CDR3 runs to 17 residues. V dropped 2 bases and J dropped 6; count of bases not matched to a gene: 12. Written as DNA, the CDR3 is TGTGCCAGCAGCTTACTCAGGGGACAGGGGTATAGTGATGGCTACACCTTC. This encodes CASSLLRGQGYSDGYTF.

This clone has only one observation. The rearrangement uses TRBV11-2 and TRBJ2-3; D gene ambiguous. With 6 bases removed from V and 0 bases from J, the gap between germline ends came to 7 bases. Germline values: CDR1 SGHAT, CDR2 FQNNGV. The CDR3 sequence is 13 residues long. The CDR3: CASRSSSTDTQYF. The CDR3 DNA sequence: TGTGCCAGCAGGTCTTCTAGCACAGATACGCAGTATTTT.

The chain is built from TRBV9 and TRBJ2-1; D gene uncertain. The CDR3 is 18 residues long. Germline V CDR1 and CDR2: SGDLS, YYNGEE. V lost 3 bases, J lost 3 bases, and 22 bases lay in between. The CDR3 coding sequence is TGTGCCAGCAGCGAAGCACATGGAGTAGTTCACCTCTACAATGAGCAGTTCTTC. Translated: CASSEAHGVVHLYNEQFF.

The CDR3 nucleotides read TGTGCCAGCAGTCGCGGGACTAGAGGAGATACGCAGTATTTT. Amino acid sequence: CASSRGTRGDTQYF. The J gene is TRBJ2-3, the V gene TRBV28; 8 nucleotides agree with TRBD2. Germline V CDR1 and CDR2: MDHEN, SYDVKM. V gave up 5 bases and J gave up 5 bases; unmatched junction bases: 6. The CDR3 is 14 amino acids.

This chain connects TRBV5-8 to TRBJ1-1; D not certain. The CDR3 length is 13 residues. Germline lookup yields CDR1 SGHTS and CDR2 YDEGEE. Trimming took off 0 bases at V and 3 bases at J, with 6 bases between the two ends. In nucleotides, the CDR3 is TGTGCCAGCAGCTTGGTCGGGGACACTGAAGCTTTCTTT. As protein: CASSLVGDTEAFF.

The chain combines TRBV18 with TRBJ2-3; no firm D call. CDR1 is KGHSH, CDR2 LQKENI, per germline. The CDR3 runs 14 residues. V was clipped by 2 bases and J by 0 bases, with 6 bases between them. Here the CDR3 reads CASSPSASTDTQYF. CDR3 coding DNA: TGTGCCAGCTCACCATCGGCTAGCACAGATACGCAGTATTTT. The whole variable domain, remainder taken from reference TRBV18 and TRBJ2-3, is NAGVMQNPRHLVRRRGQEARLRCSPMKGHSHVYWYRQLPEEGLKFMVYLQKENIIDESGMPKERFSAEFPKEGPSILRIQQVVRGDSAAYFCASSPSASTDTQYFGPGTRLTVL.

The V and J genes are TRBV5-1 and TRBJ2-5, with D possibly being TRBD1 (7 bases). This CDR3 has 16 amino acids. Per germline, CDR1 SGHRS and CDR2 YFSETQ. V was trimmed by 1 base and J by 1 base, leaving 14 bases between them. CDR3 DNA sequence: TGCGCCAGCAGCTTGAATGCAGGGGGGTTCCAAGAGACCCAGTACTTC. As protein: CASSLNAGGFQETQYF.

The chain carries TRBV11-1 and TRBJ2-6; D is ambiguous. This CDR3 spans 15 amino acids. Trimming cost V 5 bases and J 2 bases, with 10 bases left between them. Germline-derived CDR1 and CDR2 are SGHAT and FQDESV (reference sequence). CDR3 DNA: TGTGCCAGCAGCACCCCAAGCACTGGGGCCAACGTCCTGACTTTC. It specifies CASSTPSTGANVLTF.